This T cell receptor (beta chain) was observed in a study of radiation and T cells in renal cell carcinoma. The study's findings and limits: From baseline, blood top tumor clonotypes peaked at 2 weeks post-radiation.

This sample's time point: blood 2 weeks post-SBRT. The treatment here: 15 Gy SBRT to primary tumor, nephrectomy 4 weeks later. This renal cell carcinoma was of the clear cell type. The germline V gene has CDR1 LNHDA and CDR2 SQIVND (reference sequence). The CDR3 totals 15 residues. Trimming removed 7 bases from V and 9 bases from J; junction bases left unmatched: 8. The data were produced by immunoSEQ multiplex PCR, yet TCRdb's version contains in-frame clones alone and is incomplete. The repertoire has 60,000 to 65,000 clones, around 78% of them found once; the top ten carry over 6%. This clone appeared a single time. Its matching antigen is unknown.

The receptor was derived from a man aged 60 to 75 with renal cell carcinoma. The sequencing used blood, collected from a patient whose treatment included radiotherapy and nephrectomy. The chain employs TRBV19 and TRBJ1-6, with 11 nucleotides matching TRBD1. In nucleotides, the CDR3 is TGTGCCAGTACCTTGGGGACAGGGGGTTCTTCACCCCTCCACTTT. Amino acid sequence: CASTLGTGGSSPLHF.